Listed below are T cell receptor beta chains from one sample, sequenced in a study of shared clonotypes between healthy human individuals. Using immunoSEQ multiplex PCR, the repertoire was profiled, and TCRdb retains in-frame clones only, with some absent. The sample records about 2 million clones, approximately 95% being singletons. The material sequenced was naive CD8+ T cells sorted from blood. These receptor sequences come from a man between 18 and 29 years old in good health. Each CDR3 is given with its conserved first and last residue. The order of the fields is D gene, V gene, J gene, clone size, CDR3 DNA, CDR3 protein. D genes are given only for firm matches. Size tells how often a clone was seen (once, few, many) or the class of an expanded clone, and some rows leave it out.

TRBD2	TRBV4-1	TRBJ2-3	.	TGCGCCAGCAGCCAAGGAACTAGCGACCTAGCAGGAGATACGCAGTATTTT	CASSQGTSDLAGDTQYF
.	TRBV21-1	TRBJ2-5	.	TGTGCCAGCAGCCAAGGCACGGTGAAAGAGACCCAGTACTTC	CASSQGTVKETQYF
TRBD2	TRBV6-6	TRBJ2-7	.	TGTGCCTCCTGGGGGGGCGAGCAGTACTTC	CASWGGEQYF
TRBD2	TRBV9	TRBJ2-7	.	TGTGCCAGCAGCGGAGGAGGGAGCGGGGGCTACGAGCAGTACTTC	CASSGGGSGGYEQYF
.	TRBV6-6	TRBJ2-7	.	TGTGCCAGCCGGCAGGCAGATCACTACGAGCAGTACTTC	CASRQADHYEQYF
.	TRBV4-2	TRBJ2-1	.	TGTGCCAGCAGCCAAACAGGGGAGGGGAGTCACAATGAGCAGTTCTTC	CASSQTGEGSHNEQFF
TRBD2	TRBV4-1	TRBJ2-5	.	TGCGCCAGCAGCCAAGAGGGACTAGCATCAGAGACCCAGTACTTC	CASSQEGLASETQYF
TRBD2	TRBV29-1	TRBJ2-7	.	TGCAGCGCTCAGGCCTGGTCGGGCGGGGGGCCAGCCGAGCAGTACTTC	CSAQAWSGGGPAEQYF
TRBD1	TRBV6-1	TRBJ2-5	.	TGTGCCAGCAGCCCTCCCAGGGGGCGAGTAGAGACCCAGTACTTC	CASSPPRGRVETQYF
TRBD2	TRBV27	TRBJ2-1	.	TGTGCCAGCAGCTTAGCGGGAGCTAATGAGCAGTTCTTC	CASSLAGANEQFF
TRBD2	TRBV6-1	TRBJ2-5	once	TGTGCCAGCAGAGAACTAGCGGGGGGGCGGGAGACCCAGTACTTC	CASRELAGGRETQYF
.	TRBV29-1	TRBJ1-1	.	TGCAGCGGCGCGGGGGGAGCCGAAGCTTTCTTT	CSGAGGAEAFF
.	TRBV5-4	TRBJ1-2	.	TGTGCCAGCAGCCCCGTGGCAGACACCTTCTATGGCTACACCTTC	CASSPVADTFYGYTF
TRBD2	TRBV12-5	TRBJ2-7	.	TGTGCTAGTGTCCCTAGCGGGAGCAACGAGCAGTACTTC	CASVPSGSNEQYF
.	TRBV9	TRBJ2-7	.	TGTGCCAGCAGCCCCGCCCCCGGGAGCTCCTACGAGCAGTATTTC	CASSPAPGSSYEQYF